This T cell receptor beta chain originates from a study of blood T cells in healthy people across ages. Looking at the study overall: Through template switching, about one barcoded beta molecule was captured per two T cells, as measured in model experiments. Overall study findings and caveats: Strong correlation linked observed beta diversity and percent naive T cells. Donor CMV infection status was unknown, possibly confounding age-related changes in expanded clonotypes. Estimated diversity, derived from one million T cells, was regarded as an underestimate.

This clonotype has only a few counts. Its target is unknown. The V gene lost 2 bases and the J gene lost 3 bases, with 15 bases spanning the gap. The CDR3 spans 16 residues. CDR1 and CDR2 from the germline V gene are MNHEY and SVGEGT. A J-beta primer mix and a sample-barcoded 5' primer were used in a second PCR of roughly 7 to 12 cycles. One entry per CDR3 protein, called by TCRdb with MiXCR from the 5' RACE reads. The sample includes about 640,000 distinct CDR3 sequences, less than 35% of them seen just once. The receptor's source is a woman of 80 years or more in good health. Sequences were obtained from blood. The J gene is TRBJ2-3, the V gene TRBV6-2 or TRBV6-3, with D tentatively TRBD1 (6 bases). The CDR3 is CASSYLGAGETDTQYF. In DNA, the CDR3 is TGTGCCAGCAGTTACCTGGGGGCCGGGGAGACAGATACGCAGTATTTT.